The 6 T cell receptor beta chains listed next were all sequenced from one sample in a study of blood T cells in healthy people across ages. A sample-barcoded 5' primer and a J-beta primer mix were used in a second PCR of roughly 7 to 11 cycles. TCRdb independently ran MiXCR on the 5' RACE reads; one entry per CDR3 protein. The table lists some 1.4 million distinct CDR3 sequences, around 42% of them singletons, with around 8% in the top ten. What was sequenced was blood. Receptors originate from a woman under 30 in good health.

This clonotype was seen more than once but under ten times. This chain connects TRBV28 to TRBJ2-3; weak D call: TRBD2 (6 bases). The CDR3 spans 15 residues. Germline V gene sequence: CDR1 MDHEN, CDR2 SYDVKM. The V and J ends lost 11 bases and 0 bases respectively, with 18 bases between them. In DNA, the CDR3 is TGTGCCTCGAGGAGGGGCTGGTCTAGCACAGATACGCAGTATTTT. It translates to CASRRGWSSTDTQYF.

The V and J genes are TRBV20-1 and TRBJ1-6, with a possible D match to TRBD1 (6 bases). The germline CDR1 and CDR2 sequences are DFQATT and SNEGSKA (reference sequence). Trimming took off 3 bases at V and 4 bases at J, with 16 bases between the two ends. This CDR3 has 16 residues. In DNA, the CDR3 is TGCAGTGCTAGGACAGGACCTCAACCTTATAATTCACCCCTCCACTTT. Its translation is CSARTGPQPYNSPLHF.

The V gene is TRBV9, the J gene TRBJ1-1; maybe TRBD1 (5 bases). The V and J ends lost 4 bases and 3 bases respectively, with 13 bases between them. Germline values: CDR1 SGDLS, CDR2 YYNGEE. The length of the CDR3 is 14 residues. The CDR3 nucleotides read TGTGCCAGCAGCCCAAGGTGGGGGGACACTGAAGCTTTCTTT. Protein product: CASSPRWGDTEAFF.

The rearrangement links TRBV10-3 to TRBJ2-7; D possibly matches TRBD1 or TRBD2 (5 bases each). V was shortened by 4 bases and J by 3 bases, with 10 bases between the two germline ends. This CDR3 contains 13 residues. CDR1 and CDR2 from the germline V gene are ENHRY and SYGVKD. CDR3 DNA sequence: TGTGCCATCAGTGGGGGGACCCTCTACGAGCAGTACTTC. It yields the protein CAISGGTLYEQYF.

V and J are TRBV6-2 or TRBV6-3 and TRBJ1-4; no clear D. The germline V gene encodes CDR1 MNHEY and CDR2 SVGEGT. There are 14 residues in the CDR3. V lost 4 bases and J 8 bases, leaving 14 bases between the germline ends. The CDR3 protein is CASSSRGGPEKLFF. Written as DNA, the CDR3 is TGTGCCAGCAGTTCCCGGGGAGGCCCCGAAAAACTGTTTTTT.

This chain joins TRBV20-1 and TRBJ2-2; maybe TRBD1 (6 bases). This CDR3 has 15 amino acids. Germline V gives CDR1 DFQATT, CDR2 SNEGSKA (reference sequence). V was shortened by 2 bases and J by 1 base, with 11 bases between the two germline ends. Here the CDR3 reads CSARLQGVNTGELFF. The CDR3 nucleotides are TGCAGTGCTAGACTACAGGGAGTGAACACCGGGGAGCTGTTTTTT.